The clone carrying this TCR beta chain has ten or more counts. RNA transcripts yielded amplified TCR beta CDR3 regions. An initial RT-PCR round employing HTBI primers preceded a second-round multiplex PCR. TCRdb reanalysed the multiplex PCR reads using MiXCR and keeps one entry per CDR3 protein. The repertoire holds approximately 460,000 distinct CDR3 sequences, approximately 15% seen once, with 9.8% in the top ten. The record originates from a study of Graves' ophthalmopathy and Graves' hyperthyroidism. Trimming took 6 bases from V and 2 from J, leaving 16 bases between them. CDR1 is MNHEY and CDR2 is SVGAGI in the germline V gene. CDR3 length: 15 amino acids. Excluded were patients with other autoimmune diseases, uncontrolled infections, pregnancy or lactation. Clinical symptoms and serum thyroxine were used for diagnosis; TRAb, thyroid ultrasound and orbital computed tomography were also relied on.

Sequenced input: blood. This receptor was obtained from a woman in her thirties with Graves' ophthalmopathy. The rearrangement joins TRBV6-5 to TRBJ1-1; TRBD1 might be the D (5 bases). The CDR3 coding sequence is TGTGCCAGCAGGTACAACAGGAGGGGAAACACTGAAGCTTTCTTT. This codes for CASRYNRRGNTEAFF.